This T cell receptor beta chain was profiled in a study of early stage breast cancer tumors. Study context: Most invasive tumors, about 80% of the 16, were ER+/PR+/HER2-. Among approximately 12 ER+/PR+/HER2- tumors, eight were ductal, four lobular. Points from the study as a whole: Most shared enriched TCRB sequences were commonly generated ones. Compared with adjacent normal breast, tumors showed 2 to 2.5-fold denser, more clonal T cells.

Germline CDR1 reads MGHRA; CDR2 reads YSYEKL. CDR3 size: 16 residues. With 0 bases removed from V and 5 bases from J, the gap between germline ends came to 16 bases. Details on this clone: The antigen is undetermined.

Using immunoSEQ multiplex PCR, the repertoire was profiled, and TCRdb retains in-frame clones only, with some absent. This sample has about 51,000 clones; around 78% occur once, and the top ten carry roughly 3.4%. Sequencing used blood. The chain links TRBV4-1 to TRBJ2-5; TRBD1 is a possible D gene (6 bases). The receptor's source is a person aged 35-49 years with breast cancer. The CDR3 reads CASSQEVYRVRETQYF. The CDR3 bases are TGCGCCAGCAGCCAAGAGGTGTACAGGGTAAGGGAGACCCAGTACTTC.